A selection of T cell receptor beta chains follows, all from one sample in a study of cytomegalovirus exposure and HLA in healthy donors. Measured with immunoSEQ multiplex PCR; TCRdb has only the in-frame clones, and not every one. The listing records roughly 100,000 clones. The sequenced sample consisted of PBMCs. These receptors all stem from a middle-aged man in good health and CMV-seronegative. CDR3s include the opening cysteine and the closing phenylalanine or tryptophan. Each record gives: V gene, D gene, J gene, CDR3 DNA, CDR3 protein. The D gene is left open where the match is weak.

V gene: TRBV14; D gene: -; J gene: TRBJ2-3; CDR3 DNA: TGTGCCAGCAGCCCAACAGGGTACACAGATACGCAGTATTTT; CDR3 protein: CASSPTGYTDTQYF
V gene: TRBV2; D gene: -; J gene: TRBJ2-7; CDR3 DNA: TGTGCCTCTCGAAGGGAGTTGCTAGCCGCCGACGAGCAGTACTTC; CDR3 protein: CASRRELLAADEQYF
V gene: TRBV20-1; D gene: -; J gene: TRBJ1-4; CDR3 DNA: TGCAGTGCCCAGGGGGAAAAACTGTTTTTT; CDR3 protein: CSAQGEKLFF
V gene: TRBV30; D gene: TRBD2; J gene: TRBJ2-5; CDR3 DNA: TGTGCCTGGATACCCCGGGGTCTCGGGACTAGCGGATCTGGAGAGACCCAGTACTTC; CDR3 protein: CAWIPRGLGTSGSGETQYF
V gene: TRBV10-2; D gene: TRBD1; J gene: TRBJ1-5; CDR3 DNA: TGCGCCAGCAGCGACTATACGACAGGGGATCAGCCCCAGCATTTT; CDR3 protein: CASSDYTTGDQPQHF
V gene: TRBV6-5; D gene: -; J gene: TRBJ1-5; CDR3 DNA: TGTGCCAGCAGTTACTCGAGTCTGCAGCCCCAGCATTTT; CDR3 protein: CASSYSSLQPQHF
V gene: TRBV18; D gene: TRBD1; J gene: TRBJ2-7; CDR3 DNA: TGTGCCAGCACCACGGGACAGGGGTCTTACGAGCAGTACTTC; CDR3 protein: CASTTGQGSYEQYF
V gene: TRBV28; D gene: -; J gene: TRBJ2-7; CDR3 DNA: TGTGCCAGCAGTTCCGGTTTGTTCTACGAGCAGTACTTC; CDR3 protein: CASSSGLFYEQYF
V gene: TRBV6-1; D gene: TRBD1; J gene: TRBJ2-7; CDR3 DNA: TGTGCCAGCACCGTAGGGGGGACAGGGGGCGAGCAGTACTTC; CDR3 protein: CASTVGGTGGEQYF
V gene: TRBV7-2; D gene: -; J gene: TRBJ2-2; CDR3 DNA: TGTGCCAGCAGCTTAAGACTGACCGGGGAGCTGTTTTTT; CDR3 protein: CASSLRLTGELFF
V gene: TRBV6-5; D gene: -; J gene: TRBJ2-7; CDR3 DNA: TGTGCCACGAGACTAGGAAACGCCCACGAGCAGTACTTC; CDR3 protein: CATRLGNAHEQYF
V gene: TRBV6-1; D gene: TRBD1; J gene: TRBJ2-2; CDR3 DNA: TGTGCCATCGACAGGGGGCTGAACACCGGGGAGCTGTTTTTT; CDR3 protein: CAIDRGLNTGELFF
V gene: TRBV9; D gene: -; J gene: TRBJ2-7; CDR3 DNA: TGTGCCAGCAGCGCGGACAGTGTTCACTCCTACGAGCAGTACTTC; CDR3 protein: CASSADSVHSYEQYF
V gene: TRBV4-3; D gene: -; J gene: TRBJ1-1; CDR3 DNA: TGCGCCAGCAGCCAAGCCTGGGCAGGGGCGGATTTTGCTTTCTTT; CDR3 protein: CASSQAWAGADFAFF
V gene: TRBV6-1; D gene: TRBD1; J gene: TRBJ1-1; CDR3 DNA: TGTGCCAGCAGAAGGGGACAGACAATGAACACTGAAGCTTTCTTT; CDR3 protein: CASRRGQTMNTEAFF
V gene: TRBV18; D gene: TRBD1; J gene: TRBJ1-1; CDR3 DNA: TGTGCCAGCTCATCTACAACAGGGGTTCCCTTGAAAGCTTTCTTT; CDR3 protein: CASSSTTGVPLKAFF
V gene: TRBV5-4; D gene: -; J gene: TRBJ2-7; CDR3 DNA: TGTGCCAGCAGCTTGGGGGGCACCTACGAGCAGTACTTC; CDR3 protein: CASSLGGTYEQYF
V gene: TRBV7-9; D gene: TRBD1; J gene: TRBJ2-1; CDR3 DNA: TGTGCCAGCAGCGTACGACAGGGAAGGAATGAGCAGTTCTTC; CDR3 protein: CASSVRQGRNEQFF
V gene: TRBV10-3; D gene: -; J gene: TRBJ1-2; CDR3 DNA: TGTGCCATCGCGGGGGCGCTTAGTGGCTACACCTTC; CDR3 protein: CAIAGALSGYTF
V gene: TRBV4-3; D gene: -; J gene: TRBJ2-7; CDR3 DNA: TGCGCCAGCAGCCCTGCTGGGGCTCCCTACGAGCAGTACTTC; CDR3 protein: CASSPAGAPYEQYF
V gene: TRBV10-3; D gene: TRBD1; J gene: TRBJ1-1; CDR3 DNA: TGTGCCATCAGTGACGGGACAGGGGCGACCACTGAAGCTTTCTTT; CDR3 protein: CAISDGTGATTEAFF
V gene: TRBV11-2; D gene: TRBD1; J gene: TRBJ1-2; CDR3 DNA: TGTGCCAGCAGGAGACAGGGTTCGGACTATGGCTACACCTTC; CDR3 protein: CASRRQGSDYGYTF
V gene: TRBV7-2; D gene: TRBD2; J gene: TRBJ2-2; CDR3 DNA: TGTGCCAGCAGCGGGACTAGCGGGGGAGGGACCGGGGAGCTGTTTTTT; CDR3 protein: CASSGTSGGGTGELFF
V gene: TRBV9; D gene: TRBD2; J gene: TRBJ2-3; CDR3 DNA: TGTGCCAGCAGCGGAGCCGAACTAGCGCGGAACACAGATACGCAGTATTTT; CDR3 protein: CASSGAELARNTDTQYF
V gene: TRBV29-1; D gene: -; J gene: TRBJ2-7; CDR3 DNA: TGCAGCGCGGGATGGAGTTTTGTTGGCTACGAGCAGTACTTC; CDR3 protein: CSAGWSFVGYEQYF
V gene: TRBV4-1; D gene: -; J gene: TRBJ1-6; CDR3 DNA: TGCGCCAGCAGCCAAGTCAGCGGGAATCGTAATTCACCCCTCCACTTT; CDR3 protein: CASSQVSGNRNSPLHF
V gene: TRBV4-3; D gene: TRBD1; J gene: TRBJ1-1; CDR3 DNA: TGCGCCAGCAGCCAAGAGGGCAGGGGGAACTTGAACACTGAAGCTTTCTTT; CDR3 protein: CASSQEGRGNLNTEAFF
V gene: TRBV29-1; D gene: -; J gene: TRBJ2-5; CDR3 DNA: TGCAGCGTTGGGGGAGTTAACAGGGTTCAGGGGGAGACCCAGTACTTC; CDR3 protein: CSVGGVNRVQGETQYF
V gene: TRBV6-5; D gene: -; J gene: TRBJ2-7; CDR3 DNA: TGTGCCAGCAGTTACTCCTCGGGGGCCTACGAGCAGTACTTC; CDR3 protein: CASSYSSGAYEQYF
V gene: TRBV18; D gene: -; J gene: TRBJ1-5; CDR3 DNA: TGTGCCAGCTCACCATTGGGCACAGGGATGAATCAGCCCCAGCATTTT; CDR3 protein: CASSPLGTGMNQPQHF
V gene: TRBV7-2; D gene: -; J gene: TRBJ1-3; CDR3 DNA: TGTGCCAGCCTCAGGGGCAGCGCTGGAAACACCATATATTTT; CDR3 protein: CASLRGSAGNTIYF
V gene: TRBV7-2; D gene: -; J gene: TRBJ1-2; CDR3 DNA: TGTGCCAGCAGCTCCTACAGGGATACTAACTATGGCTACACCTTC; CDR3 protein: CASSSYRDTNYGYTF
V gene: TRBV25-1; D gene: -; J gene: TRBJ1-1; CDR3 DNA: TGTGCCAGCATCTTTGGCGGGGGTGAAGCTTTCTTT; CDR3 protein: CASIFGGGEAFF
V gene: TRBV10-3; D gene: TRBD1; J gene: TRBJ2-5; CDR3 DNA: TGTGCCAGTTACCCGGCCGGGACAGCAGAAGAGACCCAGTACTTC; CDR3 protein: CASYPAGTAEETQYF
V gene: TRBV10-3; D gene: -; J gene: TRBJ2-5; CDR3 DNA: TGTGCCAGTGGGACCGCGGGGGCTGAGCAGTACTTC; CDR3 protein: CASGTAGAEQYF
V gene: TRBV30; D gene: -; J gene: TRBJ1-5; CDR3 DNA: TGTGCCTGGAGTGTAGGGGGATTCGATCAGCCCCAGCATTTT; CDR3 protein: CAWSVGGFDQPQHF
V gene: TRBV10-3; D gene: TRBD2; J gene: TRBJ2-1; CDR3 DNA: TGTGCCATCAGAGCCGGGACTAGCGGGAACAATGAGCAGTTCTTC; CDR3 protein: CAIRAGTSGNNEQFF
V gene: TRBV5-4; D gene: -; J gene: TRBJ2-7; CDR3 DNA: TGTGCCAGCAGCTTAGGGCGGGACAGAGGGGACGAGCAGTACTTC; CDR3 protein: CASSLGRDRGDEQYF
V gene: TRBV14; D gene: -; J gene: TRBJ2-3; CDR3 DNA: TGTGCCAGCAGCCGACGGGAAGGCAGGACCGACTACACAGATACGCAGTATTTT; CDR3 protein: CASSRREGRTDYTDTQYF
V gene: TRBV5-1; D gene: -; J gene: TRBJ1-4; CDR3 DNA: TGCGCCAGCAGCTTGAGTCAGGGATCGGATGAAAAACTGTTTTTT; CDR3 protein: CASSLSQGSDEKLFF
V gene: TRBV11-2; D gene: TRBD1; J gene: TRBJ1-2; CDR3 DNA: TGTGCCAGCAGCTTGGACAGGGGACATGGCTACACCTTC; CDR3 protein: CASSLDRGHGYTF
V gene: TRBV30; D gene: -; J gene: TRBJ1-2; CDR3 DNA: TGTGCCTGGAGTGTAAACAGGTTTAACTATGGCTACACCTTC; CDR3 protein: CAWSVNRFNYGYTF
V gene: TRBV29-1; D gene: TRBD1; J gene: TRBJ2-7; CDR3 DNA: TGCAGCGTCGCCGCCGGACAGGGGATTTTCTACGAGCAGTACTTC; CDR3 protein: CSVAAGQGIFYEQYF
V gene: TRBV27; D gene: -; J gene: TRBJ1-4; CDR3 DNA: TGTGCCAGCAGTTTAATGGGGGCATCTAATGAAAAACTGTTTTTT; CDR3 protein: CASSLMGASNEKLFF
V gene: TRBV11-2; D gene: -; J gene: TRBJ2-3; CDR3 DNA: TGTGCCAGCAGCCCCGGGGGCGAGACAGGGACGGTTTTT; CDR3 protein: CASSPGGETGTVF
V gene: TRBV10-3; D gene: -; J gene: TRBJ2-2; CDR3 DNA: TGTGCCATCGGGACTCGGGAGCTCGGGGCCACCGGGGAGCTGTTTTTT; CDR3 protein: CAIGTRELGATGELFF
V gene: TRBV10-2; D gene: -; J gene: TRBJ2-5; CDR3 DNA: TGCGCCAGCAGTGCCCTAGAGACCCAGTACTTC; CDR3 protein: CASSALETQYF
V gene: TRBV7-2; D gene: TRBD2; J gene: TRBJ2-7; CDR3 DNA: TGTGCCAGCAGCTTAGCGAGGACTAGCGAATCCCCGTCCTACGAGCAGTACTTC; CDR3 protein: CASSLARTSESPSYEQYF
V gene: TRBV7-2; D gene: -; J gene: TRBJ2-7; CDR3 DNA: TGTGCCAGCAGCTTAGTACCCCACGGCGGTGCGGGGAATTACGAGCAGTACTTC; CDR3 protein: CASSLVPHGGAGNYEQYF
V gene: TRBV9; D gene: -; J gene: TRBJ2-2; CDR3 DNA: TGTGCCAGCAGCGTAGGGGGGGGGCGCAGTACCGGGGAGCTGTTTTTT; CDR3 protein: CASSVGGGRSTGELFF
V gene: TRBV6-5; D gene: TRBD1; J gene: TRBJ1-2; CDR3 DNA: TGTGCCAGCAGTGAAAGACGGGACAGTCGAGGCTACACCTTC; CDR3 protein: CASSERRDSRGYTF
V gene: TRBV5-8; D gene: TRBD2; J gene: TRBJ2-1; CDR3 DNA: TGTGCCAGCATCCTCAGAGCGGGAGGCCACAATGAGCAGTTCTTC; CDR3 protein: CASILRAGGHNEQFF
V gene: TRBV10-3; D gene: TRBD2; J gene: TRBJ2-7; CDR3 DNA: TGTGCCACCCGTAGCGGGAGCTCCTACGAGCAGTACTTC; CDR3 protein: CATRSGSSYEQYF
V gene: TRBV19; D gene: -; J gene: TRBJ1-3; CDR3 DNA: TGTGCCAGTACCCTAAGTGGGAGGGGAGGCTCTCTCTTCTCTGGAAACACCATATATTTT; CDR3 protein: CASTLSGRGGSLFSGNTIYF
V gene: TRBV5-1; D gene: -; J gene: TRBJ2-3; CDR3 DNA: TGCGCCAGCAGCCAAGGACAGACCACAGATACGCAGTATTTT; CDR3 protein: CASSQGQTTDTQYF
V gene: TRBV14; D gene: -; J gene: TRBJ2-1; CDR3 DNA: TGTGCCAGCAGTCTTGAGGGTGACAAACAGTTCTTC; CDR3 protein: CASSLEGDKQFF